Following are 15 T cell receptor beta chains from one sample sequenced in a study of blood T cell repertoires in COVID-19. Assay used: immunoSEQ multiplex PCR; TCRdb lists only in-frame clones, some missing. Counted here are about 330,000 clones, about 89% occurring once; the ten biggest clones make up approximately 5.3%. The material sequenced was PBMCs or T cells enriched from blood (not recorded which). Receptors originate from a woman aged 30 to 39 who had recovered from COVID-19.

The table lists this clone with a count of one. This chain connects TRBV5-1 to TRBJ1-1; 12 bases align to TRBD1. The CDR3 is made up of 14 amino acids. In germline, CDR1 is SGHRS, CDR2 YFSETQ. V lost 7 bases to trimming and J lost 4 bases; unmatched junction nucleotides: 5. The CDR3 DNA reads as TGCGCCAGCGGGACAGGGGGCGCGGTCACTGAAGCTTTCTTT. Its translation: CASGTGGAVTEAFF.

Worth noting for this clone: Germline and junction disagree at one end, which may indicate a read error. The CDR3 region is CASSYNGQVWF. In nucleotides, the CDR3 is TGTGCCAGCAGTTACAACGGACAGGTGTGGTTC. V usage is TRBV6-5 and J usage is TRBJ2-4; 7 nucleotides agree with TRBD1. The length of the CDR3 is 11 residues. Germline V gene data show CDR1 as MNHEY and CDR2 as SVGAGI.

This chain joins TRBV5-4 and TRBJ1-1; D is undetermined. This CDR3 contains 13 residues. V was shortened by 0 bases and J by 7 bases, with 10 bases between the two germline ends. Germline CDR1 SGHNT, CDR2 YYREEE (reference sequence). The CDR3 spells CASSLVSSYEAFF. CDR3 coding DNA: TGTGCCAGCAGCTTGGTATCTAGTTATGAAGCTTTCTTT.

The V call is TRBV4-1, the J call TRBJ1-3; D might be TRBD1 (6 bases). Germline lookup yields CDR1 MGHRA and CDR2 YSYEKL. Trimming took 4 bases from V and 0 from J, leaving 7 bases between them. The CDR3 runs to 14 residues. The CDR3 coding sequence is TGCGCCAGCAGCCGGGACATCTCTGGAAACACCATATATTTT. The encoded protein is CASSRDISGNTIYF.

The gene calls are TRBV6-2 or TRBV6-3 and TRBJ1-2; D uncertain. Per germline, CDR1 MNHEY and CDR2 SVGEGT. The CDR3 contains 14 residues. V lost 0 bases and J lost 6, with 11 bases in between. The CDR3 sequence: CASSYSIVVDGYTF. DNA for the CDR3: TGTGCCAGCAGTTACTCGATTGTGGTAGATGGCTACACCTTC.

The chain carries TRBV6-5 and TRBJ1-2; TRBD1 matches at 8 bases. Germline V gives CDR1 MNHEY, CDR2 SVGAGI. Trimming at V came to 7 bases and at J to 8 bases, leaving 12 bases not matched to a gene. The CDR3 spans 14 residues. This CDR3 reads CASTPGQGARGYTF. In DNA, the CDR3 is TGTGCCAGCACCCCAGGGCAGGGGGCGCGGGGCTACACCTTC.

V and J are TRBV30 and TRBJ1-4; D gene unclear. Trimming cost V 1 base and J 7 bases, with 13 bases left between them. Germline V gene sequence: CDR1 GTSNPN, CDR2 SVGIG (reference sequence). This CDR3 has 14 residues. This chain's CDR3 is CAWSGIAFGEKLFF. The CDR3 region has the DNA TGTGCCTGGAGTGGGATAGCATTCGGTGAAAAACTGTTTTTT.

The V and J genes are TRBV5-1 and TRBJ2-5; possibly TRBD2 for D (6 bases). V lost 3 bases, J lost 5 bases, and 14 bases lay in between. This CDR3 has 14 amino acids. CDR1 and CDR2 (germline): SGHRS, YFSETQ. The CDR3 reads CASSSRLSGETQYF. The CDR3 DNA reads TGCGCCAGCAGCTCCCGGTTGAGCGGGGAGACCCAGTACTTC.

The chain carries TRBV3-1 (or the pseudogene TRBV3-2) and TRBJ2-6; 11 bases match TRBD1. The trim removed 0 bases at V and 1 base at J, leaving 11 bases unmatched. This CDR3 region has 21 residues. Germline V gene lookup returns CDR1 LGHDT and CDR2 YNNKEL (reference sequence). The CDR3 region has the DNA TGTGCCAGCAGCCAAGAATATCTAGGACAGGGGGCATCGTCTGGGGCCAACGTCCTGACTTTC. Translation: CASSQEYLGQGASSGANVLTF.

V is TRBV23-1 and J is TRBJ2-3, with 7 bases aligning to TRBD2. TRBV23-1 is classed as an ORF, of uncertain function. This CDR3 is built from 14 residues. V dropped 8 bases and J dropped 4; count of bases not matched to a gene: 9. The CDR3 protein is CASSLEAGSDTQYF. Written as DNA, the CDR3 is TGCGCCAGCTCGTTGGAAGCGGGATCAGATACGCAGTATTTT.

The chain uses TRBV2 and TRBJ2-7; 7 bases map to TRBD2. V dropped 2 bases and J dropped 2; count of bases not matched to a gene: 6. This CDR3 comprises 15 residues. Germline loops: CDR1 SNHLY, CDR2 FYNNEI. CDR3 region: CASSERLAVAYEQYF. The DNA of the CDR3 is TGTGCCAGCAGTGAACGGCTAGCGGTAGCCTACGAGCAGTACTTC.

This clone came up a few times. The genes are TRBV7-8 and TRBJ1-2, with D perhaps matching TRBD1 (5 bases). This CDR3 is 16 amino acids long. Germline V gene lookup returns CDR1 SGHVS and CDR2 FQNEAQ. V shed 0 bases and J shed 2 bases, with 13 bases lying between them. CDR3 nucleotides: TGTGCCAGCAGCTTAGCAGGGGCGTATAAGAACTATGGCTACACCTTC. Its translation is CASSLAGAYKNYGYTF.

The gene calls are TRBV7-2 and TRBJ2-3, with a weak D call TRBD2 (6 bases). The CDR3 has 18 residues. CDR1 is SGHTA, CDR2 FQGNSA, per germline. V was pared by 0 bases and J by 4 bases, with 20 bases between. The DNA for the CDR3 is TGTGCCAGCAGCTTAGCCCGAATAGCGGTAGGAGGCTCAGATACGCAGTATTTT. Its protein product is CASSLARIAVGGSDTQYF.

The V and J genes are TRBV11-2 and TRBJ1-4; D possibly corresponds to TRBD1 (5 bases). The CDR3 loop spans 15 amino acids. The V end was cut by 4 bases, the J end by 7 bases, with 16 bases between. Germline V gives CDR1 SGHAT, CDR2 FQNNGV. CDR3 sequence: CASSSRAWTSEKLFF. In nucleotides, the CDR3 is TGTGCCAGCAGCTCCCGGGCCTGGACAAGTGAAAAACTGTTTTTT.

The chain is built from TRBV6-5 and TRBJ1-2; maybe TRBD1 (6 bases). CDR3 size: 15 residues. Per the germline V gene, CDR1 is MNHEY and CDR2 is SVGAGI. Trimming took 4 bases from V and 8 from J, leaving 20 bases between them. The CDR3 sequence: CASSSRTGTVGGYTF. The CDR3 DNA reads as TGTGCCAGCAGTTCACGAACAGGGACGGTGGGGGGCTACACCTTC.